This T cell receptor (beta chain) stems from a study of CD4+ T cells in melanoma. Germline CDR1 is SNHLY and CDR2 is FYNNEI. Unmatched junction bases numbered 5, after V lost 3 bases and J lost 7 bases. CDR3 length: 14 amino acids. Concerning this clone: Its target is unknown.

Whole-study results and caveats: A reported correlation linked neoantigen-specific CD4+ T cells to CD8+, macrophage and B cell function. In melanoma, neoantigen-specific CD4+ T cells reportedly differed in differentiation state.

TCRdb keeps only in-frame clones here, not all; method: immunoSEQ multiplex PCR. The table records 20,000 to 25,000 clones, approximately 80% of them present only once. This chain links TRBV2 with TRBJ2-1; 8 bases are shared with TRBD1. The clonotype originates from a human donor with melanoma. Material for sequencing was cells from a culture (not recorded whether cultured in vitro). CDR3 DNA sequence: TGTGCCAGCAGTGAGGACAGGGTAGTAAATGAGCAGTTCTTC. It translates to CASSEDRVVNEQFF.